The 12 T cell receptor beta chains reported below all come from one sample, sequenced in a study of T cells in Graves' hyperthyroidism and ophthalmopathy. RNA transcripts provided the source from which TCR beta CDR3 regions were amplified. First-round RT-PCR targeting the TCR CDR3 was performed with the HTBI primer set. TCRdb fed the multiplex PCR reads into MiXCR, producing one record per CDR3 protein. The sample carries 340,000 or so distinct CDR3 sequences, 15% to 20% recorded once. The sample was blood. Receptors were obtained from a woman aged 45-59 years with Graves' hyperthyroidism.

Ten or more counts support this clonotype. The genes are TRBV12-3 or TRBV12-4 and TRBJ2-7; 7 nucleotides match TRBD2. J lost 6 bases, V lost 6 bases, and 5 bases had no gene match. The CDR3 is made up of 12 amino acids. DNA of the CDR3: TGTGCCAGCAGCAAGGGCGGGGGCGAGCAGTACTTC. It is translated as CASSKGGGEQYF.

The V gene is TRBV6-1, the J gene TRBJ2-5, with a weak D call TRBD1 (6 bases). CDR3 size: 15 residues. Trimming left V 6 bases short and J 2 bases short, with 16 bases between. The germline V gene encodes CDR1 MNHNS and CDR2 SASEGT. CDR3: CASRRGQNSQETQYF. The CDR3 DNA reads TGTGCCAGCAGACGTGGACAGAACTCACAAGAGACCCAGTACTTC.

V is TRBV7-6 and J is TRBJ2-1; 7 bases are shared with TRBD1. With 0 bases clipped from V and 4 bases from J, the junction kept 3 bases outside the gene matches. The CDR3 is 15 amino acids. In germline, CDR1 is SGHVS, CDR2 FNYEAQ. CDR3 residues: CASSLARDSYNEQFF. Written as DNA, the CDR3 is TGTGCCAGCAGCTTAGCTCGGGACAGTTACAATGAGCAGTTCTTC. Full variable domain (missing parts from reference TRBV7-6 and TRBJ2-1): GAGVSQSPRYKVTKRGQDVALRCDPISGHVSLYWYRQALGQGPEFLTYFNYEAQQDKSGLPNDRFSAERPEGSISTLTIQRTEQRDSAMYRCASSLARDSYNEQFFGPGTRLTVL.

This rearrangement joins TRBV7-9 to TRBJ1-1, with TRBD1 matching over 9 bases. There are 15 residues in the CDR3. V lost 4 bases, J lost 6 bases, and 9 bases stayed unmatched. CDR1 SEHNR and CDR2 FQNEAQ come from the germline V gene (reference sequence). The CDR3 here is CASSSINRGHPEAFF. CDR3 sequence (DNA): TGTGCCAGCAGCTCCATTAACAGGGGGCATCCTGAAGCTTTCTTT.

The table lists this clonotype with many counts. The rearrangement uses TRBV7-2 and TRBJ2-3, with D possibly being TRBD2 (6 bases). CDR1 and CDR2 from the germline V gene are SGHTA and FQGNSA. The V end lost 1 base, the J end lost 6 bases, and 14 bases lay between the germline ends. The CDR3 has 15 amino acids. CDR3 sequence reads: CASSLVGGTPDTQYF. Here the CDR3 DNA reads TGTGCCAGCAGCTTAGTTGGCGGGACCCCGGATACGCAGTATTTT.

This clonotype appeared many times. The CDR3 sequence is CAWNFNSGNTIYF. The CDR3, as DNA: TGTGCCTGGAACTTTAACTCTGGAAACACCATATATTTT. V gene TRBV30 combines with J gene TRBJ1-3; D remains unclear. There are 13 residues in the CDR3. Trimming removed 4 bases from V and 0 bases from J, with 7 bases in between. Germline CDR1 and CDR2: GTSNPN and SVGIG (reference sequence).

This clonotype was counted at least ten times. J is TRBJ2-2 and V is TRBV12-3 or TRBV12-4; tentatively, D is TRBD2 (6 bases). V lost 5 bases and J lost 0, with 10 bases in between. This CDR3 is built from 15 residues. CDR3: CASSGGTSNTGELFF. In DNA, the CDR3 is TGTGCCAGCAGTGGGGGGACCTCGAACACCGGGGAGCTGTTTTTT.

The chain is built from TRBV5-6 and TRBJ2-3, with 7 bases identical to TRBD2. Germline V gives CDR1 SGHDT, CDR2 YYEEEE. The junction had 6 bases not matched to a gene; V was cut back by 4 bases and J by 10 bases. This CDR3 spans 12 amino acids. DNA for the CDR3: TGTGCCAGCAGCCTGGGGGGGGAGGCGCAGTATTTT. Translation gives CASSLGGEAQYF.

This sequence joins TRBV2 and TRBJ1-2, with TRBD1 as a possible D gene (6 bases). CDR3 length: 15 residues. Per germline, CDR1 SNHLY and CDR2 FYNNEI. V lost 0 bases and J 8 bases, leaving 16 bases between the germline ends. CDR3 nucleotides: TGTGCCAGCAGTGAAGCTGGGAACAGGGCGGGAGGCTACACCTTC. Translating it yields CASSEAGNRAGGYTF.

In nucleotides, the CDR3 is TGTGCCAGCAGTTTACTGGACAGTGTTGAAAAACTGTTTTTT. It codes for CASSLLDSVEKLFF. V usage is TRBV28 and J usage is TRBJ1-4, with D maybe TRBD1 (6 bases). The CDR3 length is 14 residues. In germline, CDR1 is MDHEN, CDR2 SYDVKM. Trimming removed 2 bases at V and 7 bases at J, with 11 bases between.

Ten or more counts support this clonotype. The chain recombines TRBV2 with TRBJ1-5; D possibly corresponds to TRBD1 (5 bases). The CDR3 has 15 residues. CDR1 and CDR2 from the germline V gene are SNHLY and FYNNEI. V was shortened by 6 bases and J by 4 bases, with 16 bases between the two germline ends. The CDR3 nucleotides read TGTGCCAGCAGCGACCCCTTTGGGGGGAATCAGCCCCAGCATTTT. This translates into CASSDPFGGNQPQHF.

CDR3 amino acids: CASSLTGRRSYNSPLHF. CDR3 nucleotides: TGCGCCAGCAGCTTAACAGGGAGAAGGTCCTATAATTCACCCCTCCACTTT. The chain recombines TRBV5-1 with TRBJ1-6; D might be TRBD1 (6 bases). Germline CDR1 and CDR2: SGHRS and YFSETQ. This CDR3 region has 17 residues. V lost 2 bases to trimming and J lost 1 base, with 13 bases between them. Based on the CDR3 plus reference TRBV5-1 and TRBJ1-6, the full variable domain is KAGVTQTPRYLIKTRGQQVTLSCSPISGHRSVSWYQQTPGQGLQFLFEYFSETQRNKGNFPGRFSGRQFSNSRSEMNVSTLELGDSALYLCASSLTGRRSYNSPLHFGNGTRLTVT.